This T cell receptor (beta chain) emerged from a study of T cell clusters in autoimmune cytopenias. Each sample's input was 250 ng genomic DNA, roughly 38,000 genome equivalents. Germline V gives CDR1 MNHNS, CDR2 SASEGT. This CDR3 is built from 13 residues. Multiplex touch-down PCR amplified TRB using TRB-A and TRB-B pools in one tube. TCRdb derives one entry per CDR3 protein from the multiplex PCR reads, leaving out DNA. Its table lists 6,500 to 8,500 distinct CDR3 sequences. Frequency places this clonotype as medium-sized (0.01 to 0.1%). This receptor was taken from a human donor with an autoimmune cytopenia or autoimmune hepatitis (not recorded which). The chain couples TRBV6-1 to TRBJ2-4; without DNA, the TCRdb call of TRBD2 cannot be checked. What was sequenced was peripheral blood. The CDR3 sequence: CASGVGSKNIQYF.